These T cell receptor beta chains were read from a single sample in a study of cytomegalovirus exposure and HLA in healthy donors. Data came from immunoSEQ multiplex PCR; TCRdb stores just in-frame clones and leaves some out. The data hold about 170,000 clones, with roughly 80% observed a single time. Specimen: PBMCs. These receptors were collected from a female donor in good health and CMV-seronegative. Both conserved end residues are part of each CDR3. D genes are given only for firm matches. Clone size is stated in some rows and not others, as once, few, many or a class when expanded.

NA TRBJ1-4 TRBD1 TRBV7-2 CASSLGQGGEKLFF TGTGCCAGCAGCCTGGGACAGGGAGGGGAAAAACTGTTTTTT
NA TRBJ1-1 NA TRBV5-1 CASSLNPENTEAFF TGCGCCAGCAGCTTGAATCCAGAGAACACTGAAGCTTTCTTT
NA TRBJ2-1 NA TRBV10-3 CAISDPSMGGYNEQFF TGTGCCATCAGTGACCCCTCGATGGGGGGTTACAATGAGCAGTTCTTC
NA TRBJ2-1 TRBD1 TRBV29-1 CSAPGQAMAEQFF TGCAGCGCACCGGGACAGGCTATGGCTGAGCAGTTCTTC
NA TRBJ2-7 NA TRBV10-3 CAITRGTTGYHEQYF TGTGCCATCACTAGGGGGACAACGGGTTACCACGAGCAGTACTTC
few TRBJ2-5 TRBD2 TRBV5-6 CASSLAGTSGSFKETQYF TGTGCCAGCAGCTTGGCCGGGACTAGCGGGAGTTTTAAGGAGACCCAGTACTTC
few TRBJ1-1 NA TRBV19 CASNKQGDSEAFF TGTGCCAGTAACAAACAGGGCGACTCTGAAGCTTTCTTT
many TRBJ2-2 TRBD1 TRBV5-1 CASSYGQGSELFF TGCGCCAGCAGCTACGGACAGGGATCGGAGCTGTTTTTT
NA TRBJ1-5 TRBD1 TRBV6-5 CASSRDRGGQPQHF TGTGCCAGCAGCCGGGACAGGGGGGGACAGCCCCAGCATTTT
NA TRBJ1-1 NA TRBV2 CASRPLTVNTEAFF TGTGCCAGCAGGCCCCTGACAGTGAACACTGAAGCTTTCTTT
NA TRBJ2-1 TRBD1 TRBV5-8 CATVRQGGLNEQFF TGTGCCACCGTACGCCAAGGGGGCCTCAATGAGCAGTTCTTC
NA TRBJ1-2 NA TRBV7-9 CASSLELKSYGYTF TGTGCCAGCAGCTTAGAGCTGAAATCCTATGGCTACACCTTC
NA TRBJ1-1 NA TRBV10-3 CAINYRRDTEAFF TGTGCCATCAATTATCGGAGGGACACTGAAGCTTTCTTT
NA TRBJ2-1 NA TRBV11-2 CASSPPGTSNNEQFF TGTGCCAGCAGCCCCCCCGGGACTTCTAATAATGAGCAGTTCTTC
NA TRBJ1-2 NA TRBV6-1 CASSEYPAGNYGYTF TGTGCCAGCAGTGAATACCCCGCGGGGAACTATGGCTACACCTTC
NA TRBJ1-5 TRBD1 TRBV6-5 CASSYRGPDQPQHF TGTGCCAGCAGCTACAGGGGGCCAGACCAGCCCCAGCATTTT
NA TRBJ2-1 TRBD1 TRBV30 CAWSYRGPYNEQFF TGTGCCTGGAGTTACAGGGGGCCCTACAATGAGCAGTTCTTC
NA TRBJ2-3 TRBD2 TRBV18 CASSPDLAGAGQYF TGTGCCAGCTCTCCCGATCTAGCGGGAGCGGGGCAGTATTTT
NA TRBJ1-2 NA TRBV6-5 CASSYEGTLLYGYTF TGTGCCAGCAGTTACGAAGGGACACTGCTCTATGGCTACACCTTC
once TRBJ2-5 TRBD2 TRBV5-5 CASSSGGSGGTQYF TGTGCCAGCAGCTCTGGTGGTAGCGGGGGGACCCAGTACTTC
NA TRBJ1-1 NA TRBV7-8 CASSLNQNTEAFF TGTGCCAGCAGCTTAAATCAGAACACTGAAGCTTTCTTT
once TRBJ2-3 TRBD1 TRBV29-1 CSVGTDRGYGTDTQYF TGCAGCGTTGGGACGGACAGGGGTTACGGCACAGATACGCAGTATTTT